This T cell receptor (beta chain) was sequenced in a study of blood T cell repertoires in COVID-19 (TCRdb year 2020). At the level of the whole study: Collaborator samples came from the United States, Italy and Spain and covered acute and convalescent phases of COVID-19. The prospective study material was composed of cDNA or gDNA derived from T cells, B-cell-depleted T cells, or PBMCs. Subjects who had been exposed to COVID-19, were actively infected with it, or had recovered from it provided the deeply sampled blood TCRbeta repertoires that made up the dataset. The repertoires were released in a freely available public database meant as a resource for research on the immune response to SARS-CoV-2. Samples were obtained from the ongoing ImmuneRACE study (first 160 participants) and from over a thousand subjects provided by 6 global collaborators. The sample metadata nearly always contained a de-identified subject ID, COVID-19 status, age in years and sex. HLA class I and class II types, where available, came from metadata supplied by the sample provider rather than from assay-based typing. Overall results and qualifications from the work: The amount of clinical and demographic metadata varied by source and participant and was provided uncurated.

As for this clone: There is no known antigen for this receptor. Nothing much larger sits one base from this clone, and base qualities are not available.

Whole blood was collected in K2EDTA tubes by collaborating institutions according to the institutions' own protocols. For TCRbeta analysis, collaborators shipped samples in one of three forms: frozen whole blood, isolated PBMCs, or DNA extracted from either of those sample types. TCRbeta CDR3 regions were amplified from genomic DNA using the immunoSEQ Assay, a bias-controlled multiplex PCR. Regarding the original processing steps: Within the assay, amplification of reference gene primers was used to estimate how many nucleated cells each sample contained. To quantify the absolute abundance of each unique TCRbeta CDR3 rearrangement, sequence reads were collapsed and filtered. For each sample, productive Simpson clonality was calculated as the square root of Simpson's diversity index over productive rearrangements. The source is immuneACCESS, and TCRdb retained only in-frame sequences with V and J called. Part of the clones is not carried over; for the studies checked, unresolved V genes explain less than half of this, and the remainder is unexplained. Clonal size and the V and J genes are those of that table, whereas D and trimming came from the DNA. The sample includes 250,000 to 300,000 clones, with around 90% observed a single time. The ten largest clones add up to 2% to 2.5% of the sample.

Material for sequencing was peripheral blood. The TCR was taken from a man in his forties or fifties with acute or convalescent COVID-19.

The CDR3 reads CASSQLAGSSRAYEQYF. The DNA sequence is TGTGCCAGCAGCCAATTAGCGGGGAGTTCTAGAGCCTACGAGCAGTACTTC. Rearrangement joined TRBV3-1 (or the pseudogene TRBV3-2) to TRBJ2-7; TRBD2 fits 8 bases in the junction. Taken from the germline V gene (reference sequence), the CDR1 and CDR2 loops are LGHDT and YNNKEL. V ends up 2 bases short and J 2 bases short, with an unmatched junction base count of 11. From the cysteine through the phenylalanine, the CDR3 covers 17 amino acids. The entry retains the CDR3 DNA only, 51 bases that are in frame from base 1.